These T cell receptor beta chains were read from a single sample in a study of CD8 T cells in Susac syndrome. TCRdb used MiXCR to reprocess the immunoSEQ multiplex PCR reads, holding one entry per CDR3 protein. The table lists 150,000 to 200,000 distinct CDR3 sequences, approximately 93% of them singletons. Input material: CD4+ T cells from PBMCs. The receptors derive from a human donor with multiple sclerosis. CDR3s include the opening cysteine and the closing phenylalanine or tryptophan. Each record gives: J gene, V gene, CDR3 length, CDR3 protein.

TRBJ2-7,TRBV7-2,14,CASSPGAGVDEQYF
TRBJ2-3,TRBV9,15,CASSVGAGSTDTQYF
TRBJ2-5,TRBV9,15,CASSASGGSQETQYF
TRBJ1-1,TRBV29-1,12,CSVGTGGTEAFF
TRBJ1-1,TRBV11-2,13,CASSLGGLTEAFF
TRBJ2-3,TRBV5-6,13,CASSLSSADTQYF
TRBJ2-2,TRBV7-3,14,CASSAQGITGELFF
TRBJ2-5,TRBV6-6,14,CATSRRGGQETQYF
TRBJ2-1,TRBV20-1,13,CSATASGINEQFF
TRBJ2-7,TRBV30,14,CAGTSGGRAYEQYF
TRBJ2-3,TRBV7-9,14,CASRGRGESDTQYF
TRBJ2-5,TRBV5-1,13,CASRAGFQETQYF
TRBJ2-2,TRBV3-1,14,CASSQDRWSGELFF
TRBJ1-2,TRBV6-1,12,CASSERSGAYTF
TRBJ2-5,TRBV10-2,17,CASSESLGTFGGETQYF
TRBJ1-1,TRBV12-3/TRBV12-4,14,CASKRGAEGTEAFF
TRBJ2-5,TRBV30,12,CAWGTRAETQYF
TRBJ2-2,TRBV14,18,CASSQGPWTGASTGELFF
TRBJ2-2,TRBV7-9,14,CASSRDREYGELFF
TRBJ1-2,TRBV5-4,17,CASRKLGGTGVNYGYTF
TRBJ2-1,TRBV5-1,12,CASSHDRDEQFF
TRBJ1-2,TRBV12-3/TRBV12-4,14,CASSLGQENYGYTF
TRBJ2-4,TRBV6-1,16,CASSLRRDSYKNIQYF
TRBJ1-4,TRBV7-2,14,CASSSDGTNEKLFF
TRBJ2-6,TRBV3-1,15,CASSQVVSGANVLTF
TRBJ2-2,TRBV9,16,CASSVGLYANTGELFF
TRBJ1-2,TRBV30,13,CAWSVQQTYGYTF
TRBJ2-3,TRBV6-2/TRBV6-3,14,CASRRQGAGDTQYF
TRBJ1-2,TRBV30,12,CAWSDGKYGYTF
TRBJ2-3,TRBV20-1,12,CSARDLADTQYF
TRBJ2-7,TRBV9,16,CASSVGLAGGPYEQYF
TRBJ1-3,TRBV18,14,CASSPELSGNTIYF
TRBJ2-3,TRBV12-3/TRBV12-4,14,CASTFSGDTDTQYF
TRBJ2-3,TRBV5-1,14,CASSPLGGSDTQYF
TRBJ2-1,TRBV7-7,16,CASARSVLAGYNEQFF
TRBJ1-1,TRBV7-9,11,CASSPRTEAFF
TRBJ2-7,TRBV3-1,14,CASSQRAGVHEQYF
TRBJ2-2,TRBV12-3/TRBV12-4,15,CASRRTGTNTGELFF
TRBJ1-1,TRBV6-2/TRBV6-3,14,CASSRFGQGSEAFF
TRBJ2-7,TRBV4-1,16,CASSQVLGQGAYEQYF
TRBJ2-7,TRBV20-1,13,CSAPTGTAYEQYF
TRBJ1-2,TRBV12-3/TRBV12-4,16,CASSLGRTGGTNGYTF
TRBJ2-7,TRBV12-3/TRBV12-4,13,CASSRTGIDEQYF
TRBJ2-7,TRBV3-1,16,CASSQLPAGGLNEQYF
TRBJ1-1,TRBV5-1,14,CASSLQGRNTEAFF
TRBJ2-2,TRBV12-3/TRBV12-4,13,CASRTMITGELFF
TRBJ2-1,TRBV4-1,12,CASSLDTRKQFF
TRBJ2-2,TRBV7-2,14,CASSLNPNTGELFF
TRBJ2-3,TRBV12-3/TRBV12-4,17,CASRTPCRTGVTDTQYF
TRBJ1-2,TRBV20-1,12,CSAPRGGFGYTF
TRBJ2-7,TRBV19,15,CASSIGGIGSYEQYF
TRBJ2-4,TRBV19,14,CASRDRGTKNIQYF
TRBJ2-1,TRBV20-1,15,CSARVASGRADEQFF